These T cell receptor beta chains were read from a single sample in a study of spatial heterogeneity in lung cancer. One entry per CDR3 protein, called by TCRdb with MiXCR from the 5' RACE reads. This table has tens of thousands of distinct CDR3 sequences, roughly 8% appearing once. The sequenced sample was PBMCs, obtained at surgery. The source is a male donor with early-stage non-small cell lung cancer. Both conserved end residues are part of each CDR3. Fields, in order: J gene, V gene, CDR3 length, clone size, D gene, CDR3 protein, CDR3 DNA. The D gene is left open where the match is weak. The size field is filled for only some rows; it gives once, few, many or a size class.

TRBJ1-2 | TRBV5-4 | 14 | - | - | CASSVGRENYGYTF | TGTGCCAGCAGCGTTGGGAGGGAGAACTATGGCTACACCTTC
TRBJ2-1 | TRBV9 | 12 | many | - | CASSTRWGEQFF | TGTGCCAGCAGCACCAGATGGGGTGAGCAGTTCTTC
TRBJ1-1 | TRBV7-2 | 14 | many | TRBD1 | CASSLQQGIAEAFF | TGTGCCAGCAGCTTACAACAGGGGATTGCTGAAGCTTTCTTT
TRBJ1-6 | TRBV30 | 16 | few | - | CAWSVGAAFEVSPLHF | TGTGCCTGGAGTGTGGGGGCCGCCTTCGAGGTTTCACCCCTCCACTTT
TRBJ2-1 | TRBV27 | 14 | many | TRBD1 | CASSFTGGRNEQFF | TGTGCCAGCAGTTTCACAGGGGGAAGGAATGAGCAGTTCTTC
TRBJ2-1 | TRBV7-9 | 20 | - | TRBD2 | CASSWTTSGRAMLSYNEQFF | TGTGCCAGCAGCTGGACAACTAGCGGGAGGGCCATGTTGTCCTACAATGAGCAGTTCTTC
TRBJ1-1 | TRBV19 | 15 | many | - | CASDPVGKRNTEAFF | TGTGCCAGTGACCCGGTAGGGAAGCGGAACACTGAAGCTTTCTTT
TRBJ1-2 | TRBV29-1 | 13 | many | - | CSVDGLANYGYTF | TGCAGCGTTGATGGACTAGCTAACTATGGCTACACCTTC
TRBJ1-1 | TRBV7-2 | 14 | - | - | CASRGHNMNTEAFF | TGTGCCAGTCGCGGACACAACATGAACACTGAAGCTTTCTTT
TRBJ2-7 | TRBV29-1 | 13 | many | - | CSVRFGVSYEQYF | TGCAGCGTTAGGTTCGGGGTTTCCTACGAGCAGTACTTC
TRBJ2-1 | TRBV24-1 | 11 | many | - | CATQQGDEQFF | TGTGCCACCCAACAGGGAGATGAGCAGTTCTTC
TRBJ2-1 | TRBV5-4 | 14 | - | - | CASNFLGGYNEQFF | TGTGCCAGCAACTTCCTCGGGGGCTACAATGAGCAGTTCTTC
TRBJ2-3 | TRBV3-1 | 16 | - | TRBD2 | CASSQAAGGQGDTQYF | TGTGCCAGCAGCCAAGCGGCGGGGGGGCAAGGAGATACGCAGTATTTT
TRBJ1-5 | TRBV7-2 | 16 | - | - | CASSLEWRAGNQPQHF | TGTGCCAGCAGCTTAGAATGGAGGGCGGGCAATCAGCCCCAGCATTTT
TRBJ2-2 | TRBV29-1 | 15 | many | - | CSVDYGRGGAGELFF | TGCAGCGTTGATTATGGACGTGGAGGGGCCGGGGAGCTGTTTTTT
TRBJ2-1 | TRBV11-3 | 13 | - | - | CASERASYNEQFF | TGTGCCAGCGAGCGGGCCTCCTACAATGAGCAGTTCTTC
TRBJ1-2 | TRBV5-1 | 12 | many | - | CASSIQGGGYTF | TGCGCCAGCAGCATACAGGGAGGCGGCTACACCTTC
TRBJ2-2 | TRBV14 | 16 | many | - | CASSHWTPANTGELFF | TGTGCCAGCAGCCACTGGACACCCGCGAACACCGGGGAGCTGTTTTTT
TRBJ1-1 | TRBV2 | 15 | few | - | CASSGASPRNTEAFF | TGTGCCAGCAGTGGGGCCAGTCCGCGAAACACTGAAGCTTTCTTT
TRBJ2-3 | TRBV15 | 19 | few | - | CATSREKLLGSASTDTQYF | TGTGCCACCAGCAGAGAAAAACTACTCGGGTCAGCTAGCACAGATACGCAGTATTTT
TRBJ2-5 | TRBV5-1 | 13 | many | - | CASSVGLSGTQYF | TGCGCCAGCAGCGTAGGGTTATCGGGGACCCAGTACTTC
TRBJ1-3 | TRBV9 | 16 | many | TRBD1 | CASSEAGGFSGNTIYF | TGTGCCAGCAGCGAAGCAGGGGGATTTTCTGGAAACACCATATATTTT
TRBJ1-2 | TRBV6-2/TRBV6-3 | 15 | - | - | CASSYRGRPNYGYTF | TGTGCCAGCAGTTATCGGGGCAGACCCAACTATGGCTACACCTTC
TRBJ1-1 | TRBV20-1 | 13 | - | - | CSARFGGVTEAFF | TGCAGTGCTAGGTTCGGGGGGGTGACTGAAGCTTTCTTT
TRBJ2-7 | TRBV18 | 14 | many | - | CASSPGNGASEQYF | TGTGCCAGCTCACCCGGGAATGGCGCCTCCGAGCAGTACTTC
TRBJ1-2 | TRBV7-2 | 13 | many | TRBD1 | CASSVDRVYGYTF | TGTGCCAGCAGCGTTGACAGGGTCTATGGCTACACCTTC
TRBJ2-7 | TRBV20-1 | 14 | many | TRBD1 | CSARYPGQSYEQYF | TGCAGTGCTAGATACCCGGGACAGAGTTACGAGCAGTACTTC
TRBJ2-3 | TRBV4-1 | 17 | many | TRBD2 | CASSQERLADYTDTQYF | TGCGCCAGCAGCCAAGAGCGACTAGCGGACTACACAGATACGCAGTATTTT
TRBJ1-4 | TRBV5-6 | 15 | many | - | CASRPRDPGDEKLFF | TGTGCCAGCAGGCCCCGGGACCCTGGTGACGAAAAACTGTTTTTT
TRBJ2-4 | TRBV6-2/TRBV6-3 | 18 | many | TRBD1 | CASSSFPLNWDRVNIQYF | TGTGCCAGCAGTTCCTTCCCGCTGAACTGGGACAGGGTAAACATTCAGTACTTC
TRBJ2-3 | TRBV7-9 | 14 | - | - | CASQRVQGTDTQYF | TGTGCCAGCCAGCGGGTCCAGGGAACAGATACGCAGTATTTT
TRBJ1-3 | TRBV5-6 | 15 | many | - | CASSWTANPGNTIYF | TGTGCCAGCAGCTGGACTGCAAATCCTGGAAACACCATATATTTT
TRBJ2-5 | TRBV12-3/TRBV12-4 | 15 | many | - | CASSLDGSLAGSLYF | TGTGCCAGCAGTTTAGATGGATCCCTGGCGGGATCCCTGTACTTC
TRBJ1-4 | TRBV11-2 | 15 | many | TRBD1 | CASSSGTGGHEKLFF | TGTGCCAGCAGCTCGGGGACAGGGGGTCATGAAAAACTGTTTTTT
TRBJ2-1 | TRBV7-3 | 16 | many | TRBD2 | CASSLTAGEAYNEQFF | TGTGCCAGCAGCTTAACAGCGGGAGAGGCCTACAATGAGCAGTTCTTC
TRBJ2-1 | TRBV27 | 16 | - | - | CASSFMGGVSYNEQFF | TGTGCCAGCAGTTTTATGGGCGGGGTCAGTTACAATGAGCAGTTCTTC
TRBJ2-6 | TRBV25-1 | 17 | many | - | CASSDRSLLSGANVLTF | TGTGCCAGCAGCGACAGGTCTTTGCTCTCTGGGGCCAACGTCCTGACTTTC
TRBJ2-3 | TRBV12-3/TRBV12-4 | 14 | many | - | CASSLQGPGDTQYF | TGTGCCAGCAGTTTGCAGGGCCCTGGTGATACGCAGTATTTT
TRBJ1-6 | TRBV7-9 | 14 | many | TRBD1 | CASSTDRAVRPLHF | TGTGCCAGCAGCACCGACAGGGCGGTTCGACCCCTCCACTTT
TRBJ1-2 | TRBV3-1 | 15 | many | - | CASSQGRRGSYGYTF | TGTGCCAGCAGCCAAGGCCGAAGGGGAAGCTATGGCTACACCTTC
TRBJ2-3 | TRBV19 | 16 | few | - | CASSLIIGGVTDTQYF | TGTGCCAGTAGTCTCATAATTGGCGGGGTCACAGATACGCAGTATTTT
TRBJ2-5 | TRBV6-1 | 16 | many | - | CASSPLGGTGLETQYF | TGTGCCAGCAGTCCCCTTGGCGGGACGGGCCTAGAGACCCAGTACTTC
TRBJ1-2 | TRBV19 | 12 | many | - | CASSTLNYGYTF | TGTGCCAGTAGTACCCTCAACTATGGCTACACCTTC
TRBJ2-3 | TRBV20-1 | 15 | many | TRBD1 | CSARVGDRDTDTQYF | TGCAGTGCTAGAGTGGGGGACAGGGACACAGATACGCAGTATTTT
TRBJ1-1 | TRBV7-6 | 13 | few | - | CASSSNENTEAFF | TGTGCCAGCAGCTCCAATGAGAACACTGAAGCTTTCTTT
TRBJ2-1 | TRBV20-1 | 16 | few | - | CSAETPGGKDYNEQFF | TGCAGTGCTGAGACCCCCGGCGGGAAGGACTACAATGAGCAGTTCTTC
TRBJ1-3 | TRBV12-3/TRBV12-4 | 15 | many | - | CASSALASGGNTIYF | TGTGCCAGCAGTGCCCTGGCTTCAGGTGGAAACACCATATATTTT
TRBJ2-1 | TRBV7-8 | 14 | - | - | CASSFRQGLGEQFF | TGTGCCAGCAGCTTTCGTCAGGGTTTGGGTGAGCAGTTCTTC
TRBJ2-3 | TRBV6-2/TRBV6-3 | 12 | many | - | CASNQGADTQYF | TGTGCCAGCAATCAAGGAGCAGATACGCAGTATTTT
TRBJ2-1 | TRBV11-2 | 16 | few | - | CASSLDLRGGRVEQFF | TGTGCCAGCAGCTTAGATCTGAGGGGGGGCCGGGTTGAGCAGTTCTTC
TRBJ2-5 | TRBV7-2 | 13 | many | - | CASSSSRVETQYF | TGTGCCAGCAGCTCCTCTCGGGTAGAGACCCAGTACTTC
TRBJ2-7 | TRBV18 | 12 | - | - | CASSPTTYEQYF | TGTGCCAGCTCACCAACCACGTACGAGCAGTACTTC
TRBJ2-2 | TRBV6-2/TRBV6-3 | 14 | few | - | CASSPGTATGELFF | TGTGCCAGCAGTCCCGGGACTGCCACCGGGGAGCTGTTTTTT